This T cell receptor beta chain comes out of a study of CD8 T cells in Susac syndrome. The authors reverse transcribed roughly 0.5 to 1 ug RNA with random hexamers. TCRdb processed the immunoSEQ multiplex PCR reads anew with MiXCR; each CDR3 protein has one entry. The sample records a few hundred thousand distinct CDR3 sequences, roughly nine tenths being singletons. CD8+ and CD4+ T cells from blood underwent TCR beta sequencing. Negative isolation yielded the CD8+ and CD4+ T cells, while FACS enriched the TEMRA cells. Sequencing input: CD8+ T cells from PBMCs. The TCR comes from a human donor with multiple sclerosis.

CDR3 sequence: CASSYPDSEQYF. The DNA for the CDR3 is TGTGCCAGCAGCTACCCCGACTCCGAGCAGTACTTC. This sequence joins TRBV7-9 and TRBJ2-7; no clear D. The CDR3 loop spans 12 amino acids. CDR1 SEHNR and CDR2 FQNEAQ come from the germline V gene (reference sequence). Trimming took off 4 bases at V and 6 bases at J, with 10 bases between the two ends.